Following are 2 T cell receptor beta chains from one sample sequenced in a study of blood T cell repertoires in COVID-19 (dated by TCRdb to about 2020). Library preparation used the immunoSEQ multiplex PCR assay. TCRdb holds this immuneACCESS table with in-frame rearrangements only. Some clones are missing; in checked studies, unresolved V genes explain under half, and the rest has no known cause. The sample profile shows 210,000 or so clones; approximately 80% of them were found once. Approximately 13% of the sample rests with the top ten. Sequencing used peripheral blood. The receptors derive from a man aged 50 or older who had recovered from COVID-19.

The chain employs TRBV10-3 and TRBJ2-1, with TRBD2 as a possible D gene (5 bases). There are 13 residues in the CDR3. Trimming stripped 8 bases from V and 0 bases from J, with 8 bases between. Looked up from germline, CDR1 is ENHRY and CDR2 is SYGVKD. In DNA form, the CDR3 reads TGTGCCATCGGGGAGAGCTCCTACAATGAGCAGTTCTTC. Residues: CAIGESSYNEQFF.

The chain recombines TRBV6-5 with TRBJ2-1, with D tentatively TRBD2 (5 bases). V shed 0 bases and J shed 4 bases, with 13 bases lying between them. The CDR3 consists of 16 residues. Germline V gene sequence: CDR1 MNHEY, CDR2 SVGAGI. CDR3 sequence (DNA): TGTGCCAGCAGTTACTCGGAGGTTGCTAGATACAATGAGCAGTTCTTC. It specifies CASSYSEVARYNEQFF.